Reported below is one T cell receptor (beta chain). Its antigen is still unknown. Base qualities are not provided; no much larger clone lies one nucleotide away. This same CDR3 is encoded by further DNA sequences in the sample. These data are taken from a study of blood T cell repertoires in COVID-19 (dated by TCRdb to about 2020). Regarding the study in general: The collaborator samples originated in the United States, Italy and Spain and spanned the acute and convalescent phases of COVID-19. The material from the prospective study consisted of cDNA or gDNA derived from T cells, B-cell-depleted T cells, or PBMCs. Deeply sampled blood TCRbeta repertoires from subjects exposed to, actively infected with, or recovered from COVID-19 were included in the dataset. The repertoires were made available in a free public database intended to serve as a resource for research on the immune response to SARS-CoV-2. The samples were drawn from two sources: the first 160 participants of the ongoing ImmuneRACE study, and 1,254 subjects contributed by 6 global collaborators. A de-identified subject ID, COVID-19 status, age in years and sex were almost always included in the sample metadata. HLA class I and class II types, where available, came from metadata supplied by the sample provider rather than from assay-based typing. What the study reported, not specific to this receptor: Clinical and demographic metadata were provided uncurated, with the amount varying by source and participant.

TCRbeta CDR3 regions were amplified from genomic DNA by means of the immunoSEQ Assay, a bias-controlled multiplex PCR. Per the source publication's procedure: The number of nucleated cells in each sample was estimated by amplification of reference gene primers within the assay. To quantify the absolute abundance of each unique TCRbeta CDR3 rearrangement, sequence reads were collapsed and filtered. For each sample, productive Simpson clonality was calculated by taking the square root of Simpson's diversity index across productive rearrangements. TCRdb limited this immuneACCESS table to in-frame rearrangements with V and J called. A share of clones is missing; checked studies link under half to unresolved V genes, and the rest is unexplained. V and J calls plus clone size are reproduced from that table; the DNA served to infer D and trimming. This sample holds about 250,000 clones; around 85% were observed only once. Roughly 0.87% of the sample comes from the top ten.

In Seattle, one collaborating source enrolled patients while the infection was active and tracked those patients longitudinally over the course of disease. Each collaborating institution followed its own protocols to collect whole blood in K2EDTA tubes. For TCRbeta analysis, collaborators shipped samples in one of three forms: frozen whole blood, isolated PBMCs, or DNA extracted from either of those sample types. This clonotype originated in a human donor with COVID-19, enrolled during active disease. The donor label of this sample is uncertain. Sequences were obtained from peripheral blood.

DNA sequence: TGTGCCACCAGCAGAGACCGGGGGCAAGAGACCCAGTACTTC. This yields the protein CATSRDRGQETQYF. The chain uses TRBV15 and TRBJ2-5; a tentative D call is TRBD2 (6 bases match). The trim is 0 bases for V and 2 bases for J, with a gap of 7 bases between the germline ends. The CDR3 contains 14 residues, cysteine and phenylalanine counted. CDR3 DNA is the only sequence kept; it has 42 bases, read in frame from the first base. As encoded in the germline V gene (reference sequence), CDR1 is LNHNV while CDR2 is YYDKDF.